The 15 T cell receptor beta chains listed next were all sequenced from one sample in a study. TCRdb reanalysed the RT-PCR reads using MiXCR and keeps one entry per CDR3 protein. The sample shows about 680,000 distinct CDR3 sequences, over 12% of them seen only once. The source material was memory CD4+ T cells from blood. Every receptor here comes from a female donor in good health, serving as a healthy control.

The chain joins TRBV7-2 to TRBJ2-1; 10 positions match TRBD2. The CDR3 spans 16 residues. Germline V CDR1 and CDR2: SGHTA, FQGNSA. V lost 5 bases and J lost 7; bases outside the gene matches: 11. CDR3 in amino acids: CASSATLAGVKNEQFF. CDR3 sequence (DNA): TGTGCCAGCAGCGCTACCCTAGCGGGGGTAAAAAATGAGCAGTTCTTC.

This chain links TRBV5-1 with TRBJ2-3; the match to TRBD2 covers 9 bases. The CDR3 sequence is 16 residues long. In germline, CDR1 is SGHRS, CDR2 YFSETQ. J gave up 6 bases and V 2 bases, and 10 bases lay outside the gene matches. CDR3 nucleotide sequence: TGCGCCAGCAGCTTCCCTAGCGGGGCCGGAATGGATACGCAGTATTTT. Amino acid sequence: CASSFPSGAGMDTQYF. Complete variable domain (other parts from reference TRBV5-1 and TRBJ2-3): KAGVTQTPRYLIKTRGQQVTLSCSPISGHRSVSWYQQTPGQGLQFLFEYFSETQRNKGNFPGRFSGRQFSNSRSEMNVSTLELGDSALYLCASSFPSGAGMDTQYFGPGTRLTVL.

There are many counts of this clonotype. DNA of the CDR3: TGTGCCAGCAGCAGGATGACAGCGATCTATGGCTACACCTTC. Translation: CASSRMTAIYGYTF. The rearrangement joins TRBV5-6 to TRBJ1-2; possibly TRBD1 for D (5 bases). The CDR3 has 14 amino acids. CDR1 SGHDT and CDR2 YYEEEE come from the germline V gene. V lost 4 bases and J lost 4, with 14 bases in between.

The J gene is TRBJ2-1, the V gene TRBV6-5; D is tentatively TRBD1 or TRBD2 (5 bases each). This CDR3 is 12 amino acids long. Trimming removed 8 bases from V and 5 bases from J, with 10 bases in between. The germline V gene encodes CDR1 MNHEY and CDR2 SVGAGI. Written as DNA, the CDR3 is TGTGCCAGCGGGGGAGATAACAATGAGCAGTTCTTC. This gives the protein CASGGDNNEQFF.

In this sample, this clonotype turned up many times. The chain carries TRBV6-5 and TRBJ2-6; D ambiguous. The CDR3 has 15 residues. V was pared by 5 bases and J by 0 bases, with 8 bases between. Per the germline V gene, CDR1 is MNHEY and CDR2 is SVGAGI. DNA of the CDR3: TGTGCCAGCAGTACGCGATCCTCTGGGGCCAACGTCCTGACTTTC. It codes for CASSTRSSGANVLTF.

This clonotype came up a few times. V usage is TRBV5-1 and J usage is TRBJ2-3; no reliable D call. Germline V gives CDR1 SGHRS, CDR2 YFSETQ. This CDR3 region has 15 residues. V was pared by 0 bases and J by 3 bases, with 11 bases between. DNA for the CDR3: TGCGCCAGCAGCTTGGATAGGCGGAAAACAGATACGCAGTATTTT. As protein: CASSLDRRKTDTQYF.

This sequence joins TRBV9 and TRBJ2-1; 11 nucleotides align to TRBD2. The germline V gene has CDR1 SGDLS and CDR2 YYNGEE. This CDR3 is 17 amino acids long. The J segment lost 6 bases and the V segment lost 0 bases, leaving 8 bases of the junction unmatched. CDR3 nucleotides: TGTGCCAGCAGCGTAGGATCGACTAGCGGGATTTTCAATGAGCAGTTCTTC. It encodes CASSVGSTSGIFNEQFF.

The chain recombines TRBV20-1 with TRBJ2-7; TRBD2 matches at 8 bases. The germline V gene encodes CDR1 DFQATT and CDR2 SNEGSKA (reference sequence). The V and J ends lost 0 bases and 0 bases, in that order; junction bases with no gene match: 10. The CDR3 consists of 17 residues. The CDR3 DNA sequence: TGCAGTGCTAGAGATCCCAGGGCGGGGGGCGTCTCCTACGAGCAGTACTTC. Translated, it gives CSARDPRAGGVSYEQYF.

This clonotype was seen at least ten times. The gene calls are TRBV18 and TRBJ2-7; no clear D. Between the trimmed V and J ends, which lost 2 bases and 2 bases, there was a span of 10 bases. This CDR3 has 14 amino acids. The V gene's germline CDR1 is KGHSH and CDR2 LQKENI. CDR3 nucleotides: TGTGCCAGCTCACCAGTAAGCCAGACCTACGAGCAGTACTTC. Its translation: CASSPVSQTYEQYF.

The chain has TRBV5-1 and TRBJ2-1; 8 bases fit TRBD1. J gave up 4 bases and V 4 bases, and 4 bases lay outside the gene matches. There are 14 residues in the CDR3. Per germline, CDR1 SGHRS and CDR2 YFSETQ. This CDR3 reads CASSAGQEYNEQFF. CDR3 nucleotide sequence: TGCGCCAGCAGCGCGGGACAGGAATACAATGAGCAGTTCTTC.

V and J are TRBV7-9 and TRBJ1-2; possibly TRBD1 for D (5 bases). Germline V gives CDR1 SEHNR, CDR2 FQNEAQ (reference sequence). V was pared by 11 bases and J by 5 bases, with 21 bases between. The CDR3 is 14 residues long. The CDR3 DNA reads TGTGCCGGGGGAAGAGGACTGGATGGGTATGGCTACACCTTC. It specifies CAGGRGLDGYGYTF.

This sequence joins TRBV7-2 and TRBJ1-3; D possibly corresponds to TRBD1 (6 bases). CDR3 length equals 15 residues. With 2 bases removed from V and 4 bases from J, the gap between germline ends came to 12 bases. Germline CDR1 SGHTA, CDR2 FQGNSA. CDR3: CASSLSQGTGNTIYF. In DNA form, the CDR3 reads TGTGCCAGCAGCTTATCACAGGGTACCGGAAACACCATATATTTT.

This clonotype was observed at least ten times. V gene TRBV12-3 or TRBV12-4 combines with J gene TRBJ1-1; the match to TRBD1 covers 7 bases. V shed 4 bases and J 4 bases; nucleotides not matched to a gene: 6. The length of the CDR3 is 14 residues. CDR3 protein: CASSSQGVSTEAFF. The CDR3 region has the DNA TGTGCCAGCAGTTCCCAGGGGGTGAGCACTGAAGCTTTCTTT.

This chain links TRBV5-6 with TRBJ2-2; D call uncertain. V was trimmed by 5 bases and J by 4 bases, leaving 9 bases between them. Germline V gene lookup returns CDR1 SGHDT and CDR2 YYEEEE. CDR3 length equals 13 residues. The CDR3 coding sequence is TGTGCCAGCAGTCGGGTGAGCACCGGGGAGCTGTTTTTT. Amino acid sequence: CASSRVSTGELFF.

Details on this clonotype: The germline gene is not matched at one end of the junction; a read error may be the cause. The chain joins TRBV9 to TRBJ2-3; D remains unclear. There are 16 residues in the CDR3. Germline CDR1 reads SGDLS; CDR2 reads YYNGEE. CDR3 DNA: TGTGCCAGAAGCTATGTCGGAGTAGTTTTTACAGATACGAAGTATTTT. Its translation: CARSYVGVVFTDTKYF.